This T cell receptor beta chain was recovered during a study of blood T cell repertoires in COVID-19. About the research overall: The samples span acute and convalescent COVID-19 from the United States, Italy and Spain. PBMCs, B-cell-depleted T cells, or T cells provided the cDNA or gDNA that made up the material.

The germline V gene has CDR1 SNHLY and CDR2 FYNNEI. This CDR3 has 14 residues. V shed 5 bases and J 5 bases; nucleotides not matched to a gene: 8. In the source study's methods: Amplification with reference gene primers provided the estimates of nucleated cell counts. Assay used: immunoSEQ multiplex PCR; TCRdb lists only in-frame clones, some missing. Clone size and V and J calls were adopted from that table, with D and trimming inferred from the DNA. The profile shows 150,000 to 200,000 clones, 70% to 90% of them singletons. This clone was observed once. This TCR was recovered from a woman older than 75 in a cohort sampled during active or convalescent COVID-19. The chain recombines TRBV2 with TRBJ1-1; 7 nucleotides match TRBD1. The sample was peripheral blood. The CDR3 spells CASSTNRGGTEAFF. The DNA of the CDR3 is TGTGCCAGCAGTACGAACAGGGGTGGGACTGAAGCTTTCTTT. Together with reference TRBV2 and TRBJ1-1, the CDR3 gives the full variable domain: EPEVTQTPSHQVTQMGQEVILRCVPISNHLYFYWYRQILGQKVEFLVSFYNNEISEKSEIFDDQFSVERPDGSNFTLKIRSTKLEDSAMYFCASSTNRGGTEAFFGQGTRLTVV.